This T cell receptor (beta chain) was sequenced in a study of blood T cell repertoires in COVID-19 (TCRdb year 2020). Concerning the study at large: Collaborator samples came from the United States, Italy and Spain and covered acute and convalescent phases of COVID-19. Subjects who had been exposed to COVID-19, were actively infected with it, or had recovered from it provided the deeply sampled blood TCRbeta repertoires that made up the dataset. The material from the prospective study consisted of cDNA or gDNA derived from T cells, B-cell-depleted T cells, or PBMCs. The repertoires were made available in a free public database intended to serve as a resource for research on the immune response to SARS-CoV-2. HLA class I and class II types, where available, came from metadata supplied by the sample provider rather than from assay-based typing. The samples were drawn from the first 160 participants of the ongoing ImmuneRACE study and from 1,254 subjects provided by 6 global collaborators. A de-identified subject ID, COVID-19 status, age in years and sex were almost always included in the sample metadata. What the research found in general, with its limitations: The quantity of clinical and demographic metadata differed by source and by participant and was supplied without curation.

From the cysteine up to the phenylalanine, the CDR3 has a length of 14 residues. Of all the DNA, just the CDR3 is kept, 42 bases in frame from base 1. V gives up 4 bases and J gives up 1 base, and the segment between their germline ends measures 14 bases. The germline V gene (reference sequence) supplies CDR1 GTSNPN and CDR2 SVGIG. The immunoSEQ Assay, a bias-controlled multiplex PCR, was used to amplify TCRbeta CDR3 regions from genomic DNA. The authors' pipeline ran thus. Within the assay, amplification of reference gene primers was used to estimate how many nucleated cells each sample contained. Sequence reads were collapsed and filtered to measure the absolute abundance of every unique TCRbeta CDR3 rearrangement. For each sample, productive Simpson clonality was calculated as the square root of Simpson's diversity index across productive rearrangements. TCRdb provides this immuneACCESS table in a form limited to in-frame rearrangements. Some clones are lacking; in checked studies, under half of them reflect an unresolved V gene, and why the rest are absent is not known. V, J and clone size derive from that table, while D and trimming were established from the DNA sequence. For this sample the table gives around 480,000 clones, of which roughly 90% were detected only once. About 0.7% of the sample comes from the top ten.

This clone was counted once. Its antigen specificity is not known. No much larger clonotype is one base removed from it; base qualities were not supplied. In the prospective study, participants were roughly 18 to 100 years old, resided in about two dozen geographic areas of the United States, and were enrolled through a virtual design. To assign participants to cohorts, the prospective study relied on clinical history that participants themselves reported in a screening survey and a study questionnaire. Recovered participants in ImmuneRACE Cohort 3 were defined by two consecutive negative NP/OP PCR tests, clearance by a healthcare professional, or resolution of symptoms. In the prospective study, mobile phlebotomists collected whole blood, serum and a nasopharyngeal or oropharyngeal swab from each participant. Over an approximately 2-month period, participants in the prospective study had the option of providing additional blood draws and questionnaires. Before DNA extraction, prospective study blood samples were shipped either frozen or at room temperature.

The sequencing input was PBMCs or T cells enriched from blood (not recorded which). The sequence came from a woman between 18 and 30 years old who had recovered from COVID-19. The chain is encoded by TRBV30 joined to TRBJ2-7, and possibly TRBD2, on 6 matching bases. The CDR3 here reads CAWKWGEISYEQYF. The sequenced DNA: TGTGCCTGGAAGTGGGGGGAAATATCCTACGAGCAGTACTTC. The variable domain in full, with residues beyond the CDR3 obtained from the reference TRBV30 and TRBJ2-7 genes, is SQTIHQWPATLVQPVGSPLSLECTVEGTSNPNLYWYRQAAGRGLQLLFYSVGIGQISSEVPQNLSASRPQDRQFILSSKKLLLSDSGFYLCAWKWGEISYEQYFGPGTRLTVT.